Here is one T cell receptor beta chain with its context. Its antigen is not identified. One end of the junction is discordant with germline, which a read error may explain. The CDR3 has 15 amino acids. Germline lookup yields CDR1 MNHEY and CDR2 SVGAGI. The data derive from a study of glioma-infiltrating T cells. Amplification of TCR alpha and beta CDR3 regions from RNA used iRepertoire nested multiplex PCR. One-step reverse transcription and amplification started from about 100-400 ng of tissue mRNA or PBMC total RNA. A single record per CDR3 protein comes from TCRdb applying MiXCR to the multiplex PCR reads. Of about 110,000 distinct CDR3 sequences detected, approximately 26% appear once; the ten largest clones hold under 45%. Study-level results: Tissue and blood shared very few CDR3 sequences. Gliomas, especially low-grade, showed above-expected tissue-blood divergence; non-neoplastic patients showed below.

The rearrangement uses TRBV6-5 and TRBJ1-1; the D gene is possibly TRBD1 (5 bases). The clonotype comes from a human donor with low-grade glioma or glioblastoma, undergoing nonglioma brain surgery, or in good health (not recorded which). The sequenced material came from glioma tissue, nonneoplastic brain tissue, or PBMCs (not recorded which). The CDR3 region is CASSSPGTRGTAAYF. CDR3 in DNA: TGTGCCAGCAGTTCTCCCGGGACGAGGGGCACTGCAGCTTACTTT.